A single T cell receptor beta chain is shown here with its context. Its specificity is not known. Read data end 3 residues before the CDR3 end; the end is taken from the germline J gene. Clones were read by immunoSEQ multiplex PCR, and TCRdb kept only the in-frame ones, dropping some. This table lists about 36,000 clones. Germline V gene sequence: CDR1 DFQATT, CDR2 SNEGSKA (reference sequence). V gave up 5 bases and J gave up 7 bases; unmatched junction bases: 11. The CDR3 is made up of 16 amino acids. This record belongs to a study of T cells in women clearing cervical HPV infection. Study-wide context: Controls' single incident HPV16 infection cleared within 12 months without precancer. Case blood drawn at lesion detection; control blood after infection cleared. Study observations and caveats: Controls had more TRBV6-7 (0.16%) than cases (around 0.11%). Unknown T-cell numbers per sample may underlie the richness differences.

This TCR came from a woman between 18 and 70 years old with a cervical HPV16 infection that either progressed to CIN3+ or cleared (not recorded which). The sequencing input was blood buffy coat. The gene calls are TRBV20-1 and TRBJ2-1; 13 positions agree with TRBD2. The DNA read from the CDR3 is TGCAGTGCTGACGGACTAGCGGGGGCCCCACTAAATGAG. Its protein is CSADGLAGAPLNE. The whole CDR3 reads CSADGLAGAPLNEQFF.